These 25 T cell receptor beta chains share one sample of origin, sequenced in a study of cytomegalovirus exposure and HLA in healthy donors. Data came from immunoSEQ multiplex PCR; TCRdb stores just in-frame clones and leaves some out. The sample holds 100,000 to 150,000 clones, around 94% seen once. The sample consisted of PBMCs. The receptors shown here come from a woman aged 18 to 35 in good health and CMV-seronegative.

The rearrangement joins TRBV7-9 to TRBJ2-3; D ambiguous. Germline V gene data show CDR1 as SEHNR and CDR2 as FQNEAQ (reference sequence). V was shortened by 5 bases and J by 4 bases, with 10 bases between the two germline ends. This CDR3 contains 13 residues. The CDR3 loop reads CASSPRVSDTQYF. CDR3 nucleotides: TGTGCCAGCAGCCCGCGAGTGTCAGATACGCAGTATTTT.

The genes are TRBV27 and TRBJ2-5, with 9 bases fitting TRBD2. Germline V gene data show CDR1 as MNHEY and CDR2 as SMNVEV (reference sequence). This CDR3 comprises 15 residues. After removal of 5 bases from V and 1 base from J, the junction contained 5 bases not matched to a gene. As DNA, the CDR3 is TGTGCCAGCAGTCCCATTAGCGGGAGCCAAGAGACCCAGTACTTC. This encodes CASSPISGSQETQYF.

V usage is TRBV28 and J usage is TRBJ1-1; D unresolved. Germline loops: CDR1 MDHEN, CDR2 SYDVKM. Deletions cut 1 base from V and 13 bases from J, with 19 bases between. This CDR3 has 14 residues. CDR3 in DNA: TGTGCCAGCAGTTTATCCCCCTCCATTCAAGAGCATTTCTTT. Amino acid sequence: CASSLSPSIQEHFF.

The chain is built from TRBV5-6 and TRBJ1-2; D gene uncertain. This CDR3 spans 13 amino acids. Germline V gene sequence: CDR1 SGHDT, CDR2 YYEEEE. The V gene lost 2 bases and the J gene lost 8 bases, with 13 bases spanning the gap. The CDR3 sequence: CASSLGFGEGYTF. CDR3 coding DNA: TGTGCCAGCAGCTTAGGTTTCGGGGAAGGCTACACCTTC.

The V and J genes are TRBV7-8 and TRBJ1-5; D is possibly TRBD1 (6 bases). CDR3 length: 18 residues. V gave up 3 bases and J gave up 4 bases, with 22 bases separating them. Germline values: CDR1 SGHVS, CDR2 FQNEAQ. The CDR3 DNA reads as TGTGCCAGCAGCTTTTCCCGACGGGGGGCTATGGGTAATCAGCCCCAGCATTTT. Encoded protein: CASSFSRRGAMGNQPQHF.

This clone has just one count. V usage is TRBV28 and J usage is TRBJ1-2; D gene unclear. V was cut by 7 bases and J by 9 bases, with 15 bases left in between. The CDR3 loop spans 12 amino acids. Germline CDR1 is MDHEN and CDR2 is SYDVKM. The CDR3 DNA sequence: TGTGCCAGCACCTCGGGAAAGACGCGCTACACCTTC. Translating it yields CASTSGKTRYTF.

The chain employs TRBV2 and TRBJ2-7, with TRBD2 identical over 7 bases. CDR1 is SNHLY and CDR2 is FYNNEI in the germline V gene. The CDR3 has 16 residues. With 7 bases clipped from V and 0 bases from J, the junction kept 12 bases outside the gene matches. The CDR3 spells CASKTQPGGVSYEQYF. CDR3 nucleotide sequence: TGTGCCAGCAAGACACAACCTGGGGGGGTCTCCTACGAGCAGTACTTC.

The chain uses TRBV7-2 and TRBJ2-5; D gene uncertain. CDR1 and CDR2 from the germline V gene are SGHTA and FQGNSA. The CDR3 spans 13 residues. Trimming shortened V by 4 bases and J by 1 base, and 7 bases separated the two germline ends. The CDR3 loop is CASSSRSQETQYF. The CDR3 DNA reads as TGTGCCAGCAGCTCCCGTAGCCAAGAGACCCAGTACTTC.

The chain recombines TRBV28 with TRBJ2-3; D is possibly TRBD1 (6 bases). Germline V gene data show CDR1 as MDHEN and CDR2 as SYDVKM. Trimming shortened V by 3 bases and J by 4 bases, and 14 bases separated the two germline ends. CDR3 size: 15 residues. CDR3 in amino acids: CASSFGSGVSDTQYF. The DNA of the CDR3 is TGTGCCAGCAGTTTCGGGTCAGGGGTATCAGATACGCAGTATTTT.

The rearrangement uses TRBV9 and TRBJ1-1; 9 nucleotides match TRBD1. This CDR3 is 15 amino acids long. Germline assignment: CDR1 SGDLS and CDR2 YYNGEE. The V and J ends lost 0 bases and 3 bases, in that order; junction bases with no gene match: 3. CDR3 amino acids: CASSVGTGDDTEAFF. The DNA for the CDR3 is TGTGCCAGCAGCGTAGGGACAGGGGACGACACTGAAGCTTTCTTT. Filled out from reference TRBV9 and TRBJ1-1, the complete variable domain reads DSGVTQTPKHLITATGQRVTLRCSPRSGDLSVYWYQQSLDQGLQFLIQYYNGEERAKGNILERFSAQQFPDLHSELNLSSLELGDSALYFCASSVGTGDDTEAFFGQGTRLTVV.

The chain couples TRBV5-4 to TRBJ2-1; no firm D call. The CDR3 loop spans 14 amino acids. Germline CDR1 SGHNT, CDR2 YYREEE (reference sequence). V was trimmed by 3 bases and J by 3 bases, leaving 10 bases between them. The CDR3 DNA is TGTGCCAGCAGCTCAAACCCAGGCTACAATGAGCAGTTCTTC. This encodes CASSSNPGYNEQFF.

The count of this clone is one. DNA of the CDR3: TGCGCCAGCAGCAAGGGAGACAGGAGGAATGAAAAACTGTTTTTT. This gives the protein CASSKGDRRNEKLFF. The chain uses TRBV4-1 and TRBJ1-4, with D possibly matching TRBD1 (6 bases). Germline V CDR1 and CDR2: MGHRA, YSYEKL. The V end lost 5 bases, the J end lost 5 bases, and 15 bases lay between the germline ends. CDR3 length: 15 amino acids.

The gene calls are TRBV7-2 and TRBJ1-5; 7 bases agree with TRBD1. Trimming took 0 bases from V and 4 from J; bases not matched to a gene: 9. The CDR3 contains 17 residues. CDR1 and CDR2 (germline): SGHTA, FQGNSA. The CDR3 here is CASSLAPGTALNQPQHF. The CDR3 nucleotides are TGTGCCAGCAGCTTAGCACCCGGGACAGCCCTTAATCAGCCCCAGCATTTT.

This chain joins TRBV27 and TRBJ2-1; 8 bases are shared with TRBD1. The J segment lost 5 bases and the V segment lost 3 bases, leaving 6 bases of the junction unmatched. The CDR3 length is 15 residues. Germline V gene lookup returns CDR1 MNHEY and CDR2 SMNVEV (reference sequence). The CDR3 reads CASSLWQGANNEQFF. CDR3 nucleotide sequence: TGTGCCAGCAGTTTGTGGCAGGGGGCGAACAATGAGCAGTTCTTC.

The DNA for the CDR3 is TGTGCCAGCAGCCAAGGGGAGTTCACAGATACGCAGTATTTT. It codes for CASSQGEFTDTQYF. This chain uses TRBV4-2 with TRBJ2-3, with D possibly matching TRBD2 (5 bases). V dropped 1 base and J dropped 2 bases, with 7 bases sitting between them. Looked up from germline, CDR1 is LGHNA and CDR2 is YNFKEQ. The CDR3 spans 14 residues.

This chain connects TRBV5-1 to TRBJ2-1; the match to TRBD2 covers 10 bases. The CDR3 is 16 amino acids. V trimming: 4 bases; J trimming: 5 bases; junction bases outside the gene matches: 9. Germline CDR1 reads SGHRS; CDR2 reads YFSETQ. In DNA, the CDR3 is TGCGCCAGCAGCCATAATCCCGGGACTAGCGACAATGAGCAGTTCTTC. Amino acids: CASSHNPGTSDNEQFF.

The genes are TRBV30 and TRBJ1-5; 9 bases are shared with TRBD1. This CDR3 spans 18 amino acids. CDR1 is GTSNPN and CDR2 is SVGIG in the germline V gene (reference sequence). V trimming: 3 bases; J trimming: 2 bases; junction bases outside the gene matches: 14. CDR3 loop: CAWSRGVGQGQGNQPQHF. CDR3 DNA sequence: TGTGCCTGGAGCCGTGGAGTGGGACAGGGACAGGGCAATCAGCCCCAGCATTTT.

This clone was seen repeatedly, ten times or more. In DNA, the CDR3 is TGTGCCAGTAGTATATTATCCAGGGCTGAAGCTTTCTTT. Amino acids: CASSILSRAEAFF. The rearrangement joins TRBV19 to TRBJ1-1, with TRBD1 as a possible D gene (5 bases). V shed 2 bases and J shed 6 bases, with 10 bases lying between them. Looked up from germline, CDR1 is LNHDA and CDR2 is SQIVND (reference sequence). The CDR3 spans 13 residues.

V gene TRBV25-1 combines with J gene TRBJ2-3; the D is unclear. CDR3 length equals 13 residues. Germline CDR1 reads MGHDK; CDR2 reads SYGVNS. The V gene lost 2 bases and the J gene lost 2 bases, with 5 bases spanning the gap. The CDR3 loop reads CASSEVNTDTQYF. In DNA, the CDR3 is TGTGCCAGCAGTGAAGTAAACACAGATACGCAGTATTTT. Together with reference TRBV25-1 and TRBJ2-3, the CDR3 gives the full variable domain: EADIYQTPRYLVIGTGKKITLECSQTMGHDKMYWYQQDPGMELHLIHYSYGVNSTEKGDLSSESTVSRIRTEHFPLTLESARPSHTSQYLCASSEVNTDTQYFGPGTRLTVL.

This clone was seen once. The chain has TRBV2 and TRBJ2-2; maybe TRBD2 (5 bases). Trimming cost V 6 bases and J 5 bases, with 13 bases left between them. This CDR3 is 14 amino acids long. Germline loops: CDR1 SNHLY, CDR2 FYNNEI. In nucleotides, the CDR3 is TGTGCCAGCAGACGGGGTCAGGAGACCGGGGAGCTGTTTTTT. It translates to CASRRGQETGELFF. Variable domain in full (rest from reference TRBV2 and TRBJ2-2): EPEVTQTPSHQVTQMGQEVILRCVPISNHLYFYWYRQILGQKVEFLVSFYNNEISEKSEIFDDQFSVERPDGSNFTLKIRSTKLEDSAMYFCASRRGQETGELFFGEGSRLTVL.

This chain uses TRBV7-9 with TRBJ1-1; tentative D call: TRBD1 (6 bases). This CDR3 is 15 amino acids long. V shed 5 bases and J shed 2 bases, with 15 bases lying between them. Germline V lookup: CDR1 SEHNR, CDR2 FQNEAQ (reference sequence). The CDR3 loop is CASSHAQGLNTEAFF. As DNA, the CDR3 is TGTGCCAGCAGCCACGCCCAGGGGCTCAACACTGAAGCTTTCTTT.

The chain employs TRBV19 and TRBJ1-5; D perhaps matches TRBD1 (5 bases). The CDR3 sequence is 12 residues long. Trimming left V 7 bases short and J 7 bases short, with 11 bases between. In germline, CDR1 is LNHDA, CDR2 SQIVND (reference sequence). The DNA for the CDR3 is TGTGCCAGTAAGAAGGGACTCCAGCCCCAGCATTTT. It yields the protein CASKKGLQPQHF.

This sequence joins TRBV6-1 and TRBJ1-1, with a tentative D call TRBD1 (5 bases). Per germline, CDR1 MNHNS and CDR2 SASEGT. There are 13 residues in the CDR3. Trimming stripped 2 bases from V and 1 base from J, with 5 bases between. Written as DNA, the CDR3 is TGTGCCAGCAGTGAACAGGGGAACACTGAAGCTTTCTTT. It is translated as CASSEQGNTEAFF.

In DNA, the CDR3 is TGCGCCAGCAGTGGACCGGGACAGAGCACAGATACGCAGTATTTT. It is translated as CASSGPGQSTDTQYF. The gene calls are TRBV10-1 and TRBJ2-3; TRBD1 matches at 7 bases. The germline V gene encodes CDR1 WNHNN and CDR2 SYGVQD (reference sequence). The CDR3 loop spans 15 amino acids. After removal of 4 bases from V and 0 bases from J, the junction contained 4 bases not matched to a gene.

The chain uses TRBV5-1 and TRBJ2-1, with TRBD2 matching 7 bases. CDR1 and CDR2 from the germline V gene are SGHRS and YFSETQ. The CDR3 has 13 amino acids. V lost 4 bases, J lost 6 bases, and 4 bases stayed unmatched. The CDR3 DNA follows: TGCGCCAGCAGCCATCCGGGAGGCAATGAGCAGTTCTTC. Encoded protein: CASSHPGGNEQFF.